The TCR beta chain described here comes from a study of blood T cell repertoires in COVID-19 (dated by TCRdb to about 2020). Notes on the research overall: Collaborator samples came from the United States, Italy and Spain and covered acute and convalescent phases of COVID-19. Where available, HLA class I and class II types were obtained from metadata supplied by the sample provider rather than from assay-based typing. The repertoires were released in a freely available public database intended as a resource for research on the immune response to SARS-CoV-2. The material from the prospective study consisted of cDNA or gDNA derived from T cells, B-cell-depleted T cells, or PBMCs. The samples were drawn from the first 160 participants of the ongoing ImmuneRACE study and from 1,254 subjects provided by 6 global collaborators. The sample metadata nearly always contained a de-identified subject ID, COVID-19 status, age in years and sex. Deeply sampled blood TCRbeta repertoires from subjects exposed to, actively infected with, or recovered from COVID-19 were included in the dataset.

The immunoSEQ Assay, a bias-controlled multiplex PCR, was used to amplify TCRbeta CDR3 regions from genomic DNA. Per the source publication's procedure: Nucleated cell counts per sample were estimated from amplification of reference gene primers within the assay. To quantify the absolute abundance of each unique TCRbeta CDR3 rearrangement, sequence reads were collapsed and filtered. Productive Simpson clonality was computed per sample as the square root of Simpson's diversity index over productive rearrangements. What TCRdb holds here is the immuneACCESS table cut down to in-frame rearrangements. Part of the clones is not present; checked against another copy, under half of the missing clones reflect an unresolved V gene, and the others are unexplained. V and J calls and clone size come straight from that table; D and trimming were deduced from the DNA. The sample records some 180,000 clones, 65% to 80% of which are singletons. The leading ten clones occupy around an eighth of the sample.

On this clone: Which antigen it targets is not known. Base-call qualities are not available, and no considerably larger clone is one nucleotide away.

Another Seattle source contributed samples from volunteer blood donors who had recovered from COVID-19. Each collaborating institution followed its own protocols to collect whole blood in K2EDTA tubes. Collaborator samples were shipped for TCRbeta analysis as frozen whole blood, isolated PBMCs, or DNA extracted from either sample type. Reading from cysteine to phenylalanine, the CDR3 counts 15 amino acids. Just CDR3 DNA is preserved here, 45 bases in frame from base 1. V and J lose 0 bases and 0 bases, and a span of 10 bases separates them. CDR1 and CDR2 are read off the germline V gene as SGHRS and YFSETQ. Results the study describes overall, beyond this receptor: The quantity of clinical and demographic metadata differed by source and by participant and was supplied without curation.

The clonotype was recovered from a man in his fifties or sixties who had recovered from COVID-19. This chain is built from TRBV5-1 and TRBJ2-7, and possibly TRBD2, on 6 matching bases. The specimen was peripheral blood. CDR3 protein: CASSLGSGSSYEQYF. The nucleotides read TGCGCCAGCAGCTTGGGTAGCGGAAGCTCCTACGAGCAGTACTTC.